Sequencing of this TCR beta chain was carried out in a study of blood T cells in healthy people across ages. Caucasian, healthy and from Russia, the donors were aged between about 6 and 90. Using a J-beta primer mix together with a sample-barcoded 5' primer, a second PCR was run for about 6 to 11 cycles. Via MiXCR, TCRdb re-called the 5' RACE reads, giving one row per CDR3 protein. Among some 1.7 million distinct CDR3 sequences listed, about 28% were seen once. This CDR3 contains 16 residues. The V and J ends lost 0 bases and 2 bases, in that order; junction bases with no gene match: 3. Germline loops: CDR1 SGHRS, CDR2 YFSETQ. This clonotype came up a few times.

Sequenced sample: blood. This sequence was found in a woman aged 30 to 39 in good health. The V call is TRBV5-1, the J call TRBJ2-4, with 9 bases that match TRBD1. Written as DNA, the CDR3 is TGCGCCAGCAGCTTGGTAACAGGGGGCCCCAAAAACATTCAGTACTTC. This gives the protein CASSLVTGGPKNIQYF.